This passage covers 25 T cell receptor beta chains from one sample sequenced in a study of glioma-infiltrating T cells after dendritic cell vaccination. TCRdb keeps only in-frame clones here, not all; method: immunoSEQ multiplex PCR. The table includes around 100,000 clones, around 81% detected once. The material sequenced was blood, taken before dendritic cell vaccination. Every receptor here comes from a human donor with glioblastoma.

The V and J genes are TRBV5-5 and TRBJ1-1; 11 bases fit TRBD1. The CDR3 covers 18 residues. V lost 0 bases, J lost 0 bases, and 7 bases stayed unmatched. Germline V gene sequence: CDR1 SGHKS, CDR2 YYEKEE (reference sequence). CDR3 sequence: CASSLVRTGGYLNTEAFF. For the CDR3, the DNA is TGTGCCAGCAGCTTGGTCCGGACAGGGGGCTATCTGAACACTGAAGCTTTCTTT.

V gene TRBV2 combines with J gene TRBJ1-2, with 7 bases aligning to TRBD1. The CDR3 is 14 amino acids. Germline CDR1 reads SNHLY; CDR2 reads FYNNEI. V was pared by 7 bases and J by 2 bases, with 7 bases of the junction left unmatched. The CDR3 DNA sequence: TGTGCCAGCATTAAATTACAGGGGAACTATGGCTACACCTTC. This encodes CASIKLQGNYGYTF.

The chain employs TRBV30 and TRBJ1-5; 8 bases line up with TRBD1. This CDR3 comprises 14 residues. Germline CDR1 GTSNPN, CDR2 SVGIG (reference sequence). V was clipped by 0 bases and J by 7 bases; unmatched bases: 5. CDR3 protein: CAWSVPDRVQPQHF. The CDR3 region has the DNA TGTGCCTGGAGTGTCCCGGACAGGGTCCAGCCCCAGCATTTT.

The J gene is TRBJ2-5, the V gene TRBV2, with 11 positions matching TRBD1. The J call may be in error: the DNA end matches TRBJ2-7 better. This CDR3 comprises 15 residues. Per the germline V gene, CDR1 is SNHLY and CDR2 is FYNNEI. The CDR3 sequence is CASSIRTGGGYEQYF. The CDR3 DNA follows: TGTGCCAGCAGTATACGGACAGGGGGCGGCTACGAGCAGTACTTC.

This chain joins TRBV5-6 and TRBJ2-2; the match to TRBD2 covers 11 bases. Per the germline V gene, CDR1 is SGHDT and CDR2 is YYEEEE. With 4 bases clipped from V and 7 bases from J, the junction kept 9 bases outside the gene matches. The CDR3 sequence is 16 residues long. The CDR3, as DNA: TGTGCCAGCAGCCCAGGACTAGCGGGTTATTTCGGGGAGCTGTTTTTT. Translation: CASSPGLAGYFGELFF. Full variable domain (missing parts from reference TRBV5-6 and TRBJ2-2): DAGVTQSPTHLIKTRGQQVTLRCSPKSGHDTVSWYQQALGQGPQFIFQYYEEEERQRGNFPDRFSGHQFPNYSSELNVNALLLGDSALYLCASSPGLAGYFGELFFGEGSRLTVL.

The rearrangement joins TRBV27 to TRBJ2-7; 12 nucleotides align to TRBD2. CDR3 length: 17 residues. V dropped 2 bases and J dropped 3; count of bases not matched to a gene: 8. Germline values: CDR1 MNHEY, CDR2 SMNVEV (reference sequence). The CDR3 DNA sequence: TGTGCCAGCAGTTTAAGGAGACTAGCGGGGGAGGTCTACGAGCAGTACTTC. This translates into CASSLRRLAGEVYEQYF.

V and J are TRBV4-3 and TRBJ1-2; a weak D match, TRBD1 (5 bases). The CDR3 has 15 residues. Between the trimmed V and J ends, which lost 4 bases and 6 bases, there was a span of 18 bases. Germline CDR1 LGHNA, CDR2 YSLEER. The CDR3 protein is CASSRVGGVDNGYTF. CDR3 sequence (DNA): TGCGCCAGCAGCCGCGTTGGGGGGGTTGATAATGGCTACACCTTC.

The V and J genes are TRBV30 and TRBJ1-1, with D maybe TRBD1 (5 bases). The CDR3 is 12 residues long. Trimming removed 5 bases from V and 1 base from J, with 8 bases in between. The germline V gene has CDR1 GTSNPN and CDR2 SVGIG (reference sequence). The CDR3 DNA sequence: TGTGCCTGGGGACATACGAACACTGAAGCTTTCTTT. This gives the protein CAWGHTNTEAFF.

The V call is TRBV27, the J call TRBJ2-1, with TRBD2 matching over 9 bases. CDR3 length: 14 residues. V lost 4 bases and J lost 4; bases outside the gene matches: 2. Per the germline V gene, CDR1 is MNHEY and CDR2 is SMNVEV (reference sequence). CDR3 region: CASSSSGVYNEQFF. In nucleotides, the CDR3 is TGTGCCAGCAGTTCTAGCGGGGTGTACAATGAGCAGTTCTTC.

The chain employs TRBV6-6 and TRBJ1-5, with TRBD1 matching over 7 bases. Germline values: CDR1 MNHNY, CDR2 SVGAGI (reference sequence). With V trimmed by 6 bases and J by 3 bases, 8 bases remained unmatched. The CDR3 consists of 15 residues. CDR3 DNA sequence: TGTGCCAGCAGGGGCGGGACAGAAGACAATCAGCCCCAGCATTTT. Amino acids: CASRGGTEDNQPQHF.

V is TRBV5-8 and J is TRBJ2-5; possible D gene TRBD2, 6 bases. Germline V gives CDR1 SGHTS, CDR2 YDEGEE. V dropped 5 bases and J dropped 4 bases, with 12 bases sitting between them. The CDR3 consists of 13 residues. CDR3 residues: CASRQSGGETQYF. The CDR3 bases are TGTGCCAGCAGGCAATCCGGGGGAGAGACCCAGTACTTC.

The chain has TRBV6-8 and TRBJ1-2; the D gene is possibly TRBD1 (6 bases). This CDR3 region has 18 residues. Per the germline V gene, CDR1 is MNHGY and CDR2 is SAAAGT. The V end was cut by 0 bases, the J end by 3 bases, with 20 bases between. CDR3 sequence reads: CASSYSRGQTGRHYGYTF. The CDR3 DNA reads TGTGCCAGCAGTTACTCGAGGGGCCAAACAGGGCGTCACTATGGCTACACCTTC.

V is TRBV10-2 and J is TRBJ2-2; TRBD1 is a possible D gene (6 bases). From germline, CDR1 is WSHSY and CDR2 SAAADI. This CDR3 has 14 amino acids. Trimming shortened V by 8 bases and J by 1 base, and 11 bases separated the two germline ends. CDR3 protein: CASLLGQNTGELFF. The CDR3 DNA is TGCGCCAGCCTCCTGGGACAGAACACCGGGGAGCTGTTTTTT.

This chain joins TRBV13 and TRBJ2-5, with D perhaps matching TRBD1 (5 bases). V was clipped by 5 bases and J by 3 bases, with 10 bases between them. This CDR3 spans 13 amino acids. Per the germline V gene, CDR1 is PRHDT and CDR2 is FYEKMQ (reference sequence). CDR3 DNA: TGTGCCAGCAGCAGGGGCTTAAAAGAGACCCAGTACTTC. Protein sequence: CASSRGLKETQYF.

This sequence joins TRBV6-1 and TRBJ2-5; TRBD1 matches at 7 bases. Germline V CDR1 and CDR2: MNHNS, SASEGT. This CDR3 has 13 amino acids. Trimming took 6 bases from V and 4 from J; bases not matched to a gene: 5. This chain's CDR3 is CASRTAGGETQYF. Here the CDR3 DNA reads TGTGCCAGCAGAACGGCAGGGGGAGAGACCCAGTACTTC.

V is TRBV4-3 and J is TRBJ1-2, with 10 bases that match TRBD1. Losses at the gene ends were 3 bases for V and 7 bases for J; bases not matched to a gene: 8. Germline V CDR1 and CDR2: LGHNA, YSLEER. CDR3 length equals 15 residues. This chain's CDR3 is CASSQRDRGIFGYTF. CDR3 nucleotide sequence: TGCGCCAGCAGCCAGAGGGACAGGGGTATTTTTGGCTACACCTTC.

The rearrangement uses TRBV5-1 and TRBJ2-3, with 11 bases aligning to TRBD1. With 4 bases clipped from V and 4 bases from J, the junction kept 11 bases outside the gene matches. CDR3 size: 17 residues. Germline V gives CDR1 SGHRS, CDR2 YFSETQ. CDR3 loop: CASSPVGDRGGADTQYF. DNA of the CDR3: TGCGCCAGCAGCCCGGTGGGGGACAGGGGGGGTGCAGATACGCAGTATTTT.

This rearrangement joins TRBV5-6 to TRBJ2-3; TRBD2 agrees at 7 bases. This CDR3 spans 16 amino acids. V lost 4 bases, J lost 2 bases, and 10 bases stayed unmatched. Germline CDR1 and CDR2: SGHDT and YYEEEE. CDR3 sequence reads: CASSLTSDRTTDTQYF. The CDR3 DNA sequence: TGTGCCAGCAGCCTTACTAGCGATCGGACCACAGATACGCAGTATTTT. The entire variable domain, with the rest obtained from reference TRBV5-6 and TRBJ2-3, is as follows: DAGVTQSPTHLIKTRGQQVTLRCSPKSGHDTVSWYQQALGQGPQFIFQYYEEEERQRGNFPDRFSGHQFPNYSSELNVNALLLGDSALYLCASSLTSDRTTDTQYFGPGTRLTVL.

The chain uses TRBV9 and TRBJ2-1; D gene unclear. Germline V gene lookup returns CDR1 SGDLS and CDR2 YYNGEE. The V end lost 4 bases, the J end lost 7 bases, and 21 bases lay between the germline ends. The CDR3 is 16 residues long. As DNA, the CDR3 is TGTGCCAGCAGCCCCCGTGTGGTAGTTGGGCCAAATGAGCAGTTCTTC. It encodes CASSPRVVVGPNEQFF.

The V gene is TRBV5-4, the J gene TRBJ2-1; 9 bases match TRBD2. V was pared by 4 bases and J by 4 bases, with 6 bases of the junction left unmatched. The CDR3 runs 15 residues. Germline lookup yields CDR1 SGHNT and CDR2 YYREEE (reference sequence). The CDR3 sequence is CASSHSGGQYNEQFF. CDR3 nucleotide sequence: TGTGCCAGCAGCCATAGCGGGGGACAATACAATGAGCAGTTCTTC. The full variable domain, rest sourced from reference TRBV5-4 and TRBJ2-1, is ETGVTQSPTHLIKTRGQQVTLRCSSQSGHNTVSWYQQALGQGPQFIFQYYREEENGRGNFPPRFSGLQFPNYSSELNVNALELDDSALYLCASSHSGGQYNEQFFGPGTRLTVL.

The chain recombines TRBV5-1 with TRBJ2-2, with TRBD2 as a possible D gene (6 bases). The germline V gene has CDR1 SGHRS and CDR2 YFSETQ. CDR3 length: 15 amino acids. V shed 0 bases and J shed 2 bases, with 8 bases lying between them. CDR3 protein: CASSLGLGNTGELFF. The CDR3 region has the DNA TGCGCCAGCAGCTTGGGACTAGGAAACACCGGGGAGCTGTTTTTT.

V is TRBV14 and J is TRBJ2-7, with D possibly TRBD1 on 6 matching bases. This CDR3 spans 14 amino acids. Germline V gene lookup returns CDR1 SGHDN and CDR2 FVKESK. The V and J ends lost 1 base and 5 bases respectively, with 12 bases between them. CDR3 nucleotide sequence: TGTGCCAGCAGCCAAGGGGGGACATCTGACGAGCAGTACTTC. It is translated as CASSQGGTSDEQYF.

The V call is TRBV18, the J call TRBJ2-1, with a tentative D call TRBD2 (5 bases). Germline-derived CDR1 and CDR2 are KGHSH and LQKENI. Deletions cut 3 bases from V and 7 bases from J, with 10 bases between. This CDR3 region has 13 residues. The CDR3 DNA follows: TGTGCCAGCTCACCGCCGGGGAGAAATGAGCAGTTCTTC. Translated: CASSPPGRNEQFF.

The chain carries TRBV6-1 and TRBJ1-1; a possible D gene is TRBD1 (6 bases). Deletions cut 3 bases from V and 7 bases from J, with 12 bases between. Germline values: CDR1 MNHNS, CDR2 SASEGT. There are 13 residues in the CDR3. In DNA, the CDR3 is TGTGCCAGCAGTGACGTCAGGGGAAGTGAAGCTTTCTTT. Its translation is CASSDVRGSEAFF.

In DNA form, the CDR3 reads TGTGCCGGAAGTCGGGGGGTGACAAGCCCGAACACTGAAGCTTTCTTT. Its protein product is CAGSRGVTSPNTEAFF. The chain couples TRBV5-4 to TRBJ1-1; perhaps TRBD1 as D (5 bases). V gave up 10 bases and J gave up 1 base, with 23 bases separating them. CDR1 SGHNT and CDR2 YYREEE come from the germline V gene (reference sequence). The CDR3 loop spans 16 amino acids.